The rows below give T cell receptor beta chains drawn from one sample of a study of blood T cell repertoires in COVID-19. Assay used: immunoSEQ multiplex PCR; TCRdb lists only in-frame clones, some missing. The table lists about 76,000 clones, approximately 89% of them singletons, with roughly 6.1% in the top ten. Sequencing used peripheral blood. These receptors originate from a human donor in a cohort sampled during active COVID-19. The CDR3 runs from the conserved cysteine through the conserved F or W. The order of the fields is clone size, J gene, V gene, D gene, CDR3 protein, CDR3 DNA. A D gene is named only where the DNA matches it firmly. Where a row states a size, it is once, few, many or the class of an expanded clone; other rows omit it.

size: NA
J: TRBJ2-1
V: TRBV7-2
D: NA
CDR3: CASSLVSGWDNEQFF
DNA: TGTGCCAGCAGCTTAGTGTCAGGGTGGGACAATGAGCAGTTCTTC

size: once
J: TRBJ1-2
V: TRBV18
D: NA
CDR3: CASSPPIAVGVVDGYTF
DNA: TGTGCCAGCTCACCACCCATTGCCGTCGGGGTAGTGGATGGCTACACCTTC

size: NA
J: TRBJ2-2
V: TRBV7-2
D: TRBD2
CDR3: CASSLAASGSTGELFF
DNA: TGTGCCAGCAGCTTAGCGGCTAGCGGGTCCACCGGGGAGCTGTTTTTT

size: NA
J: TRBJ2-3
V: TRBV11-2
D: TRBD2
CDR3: CASIVAGGDTQYF
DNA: TGTGCCAGCATCGTGGCGGGAGGAGATACGCAGTATTTT

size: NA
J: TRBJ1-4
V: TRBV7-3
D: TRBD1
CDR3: CASSPGTAGEKLFF
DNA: TGTGCCAGCAGCCCCGGGACAGCGGGTGAAAAACTGTTTTTT

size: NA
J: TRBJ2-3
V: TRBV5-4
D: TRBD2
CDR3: CASSPAGLAGGRTDTQYF
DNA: TGTGCCAGCAGCCCCGCCGGACTAGCGGGGGGAAGGACAGATACGCAGTATTTT

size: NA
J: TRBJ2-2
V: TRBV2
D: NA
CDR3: CASSDPNPGELFF
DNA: TGTGCCAGCAGTGATCCAAATCCCGGGGAGCTGTTTTTT

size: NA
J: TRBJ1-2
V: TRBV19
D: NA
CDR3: CASRPQGRGGYTF
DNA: TGTGCCAGTAGACCCCAGGGAAGGGGTGGCTACACCTTC

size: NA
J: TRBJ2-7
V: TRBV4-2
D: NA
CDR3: CASSQDRLVYEQYF
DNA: TGTGCCAGCAGCCAAGATCGGCTAGTTTACGAGCAGTACTTC

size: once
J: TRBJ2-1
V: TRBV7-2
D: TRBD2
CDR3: CASSPAGTIRNEQFF
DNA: TGTGCCAGCAGCCCCGCCGGGACTATCAGGAATGAGCAGTTCTTC